The T cell receptor beta chain described here comes from a study of cytomegalovirus exposure and HLA in healthy donors. Study overall: The 100 to 150 validation repertoires and the roughly 700 first-cohort repertoires shared a platform, a later analysis reported. The study's findings and limits: According to a subsequent analysis, TCR clusters from the first cohort were inclined to appear together in the roughly 120 validation repertoires.

Only in-frame clones appear in the TCRdb table, and some are missing; sequencing was by immunoSEQ multiplex PCR. The sample shows about 56,000 clones, 93% of them seen only once. About this clone: Its antigen remains unidentified.

The CDR3 spans 21 residues. The V and J ends lost 3 bases and 4 bases, in that order; junction bases with no gene match: 17. CDR1 is MDHEN and CDR2 is SYDVKM in the germline V gene. The donors formed part of the roughly 120-subject validation cohort, distinct from the approximately 630-subject first cohort. Sequencing was performed on PBMCs. The V and J genes are TRBV28 and TRBJ2-3; 15 bases map to TRBD2. This receptor was taken from a woman in her late teens or twenties in good health and CMV-seropositive. The CDR3 nucleotides read TGTGCCAGCAGTTTCCCCTCCCCCGGGACTAGCGGGGGGTGGATTTCAGATACGCAGTATTTT. Translating gives CASSFPSPGTSGGWISDTQYF.